The subject of this entry is one TCR beta chain. Generated by immunoSEQ multiplex PCR, the TCRdb table keeps only in-frame clones and is missing some. The sample holds 140,000 to 150,000 clones, 80% to 95% seen once. The source of the sample is a study of control samples from healthy donors and cancer patients. This clonotype originated in a man aged 18 to 30 in good health. The sequencing sample was made of blood.

CDR3 DNA sequence: TGTGCCACCAGAGACCGGGACAGGGGATTGGTTGGCAATCAGCCCCAGCATTTT. Its protein product is CATRDRDRGLVGNQPQHF. This chain joins TRBV24-1 and TRBJ1-5; 10 bases line up with TRBD1. The CDR3 covers 18 residues. The germline V gene encodes CDR1 KGHDR and CDR2 SFDVKD. The junction had 13 bases not matched to a gene; V was cut back by 7 bases and J by 2 bases.